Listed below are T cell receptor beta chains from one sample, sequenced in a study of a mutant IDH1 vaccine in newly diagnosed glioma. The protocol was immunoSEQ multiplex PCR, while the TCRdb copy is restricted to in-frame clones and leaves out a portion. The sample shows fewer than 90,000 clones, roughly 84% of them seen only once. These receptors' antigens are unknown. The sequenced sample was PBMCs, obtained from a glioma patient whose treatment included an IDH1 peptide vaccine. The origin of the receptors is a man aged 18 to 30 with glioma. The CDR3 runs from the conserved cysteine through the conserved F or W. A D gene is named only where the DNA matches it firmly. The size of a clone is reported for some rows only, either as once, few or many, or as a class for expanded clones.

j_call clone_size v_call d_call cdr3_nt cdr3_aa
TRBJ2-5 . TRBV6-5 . TGTGCCAGCGCGGGGTACTTGTACCAAGAGACCCAGTACTTC CASAGYLYQETQYF
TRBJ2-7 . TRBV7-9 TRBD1 TGTGCCAGCAGCTTAGAGACAGGGTTGTGGGGCGAGCAGTACTTC CASSLETGLWGEQYF
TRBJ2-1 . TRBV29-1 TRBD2 TGCAGCGTTGCCTTCCGACTAGCGGGAGGGCCGGGTGAGCAGTTCTTC CSVAFRLAGGPGEQFF
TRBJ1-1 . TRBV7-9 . TGTGCCAGCAGCCCCCCGGGCACTGAAGCTTTCTTT CASSPPGTEAFF
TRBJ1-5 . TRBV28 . TGTGCCAGCAGCCCCCGAGGGGGGGCGAGGGGCAATCAGCCCCAGCATTTT CASSPRGGARGNQPQHF
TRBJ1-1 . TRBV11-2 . TGTGCCAGCAGCTTAGGAGCAATTGAAGCTTTCTTT CASSLGAIEAFF
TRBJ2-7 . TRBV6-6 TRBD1 TGTGCCAGTATGGACAGGAGAGGATCGGGCTCCTACGAGCAGTACTTC CASMDRRGSGSYEQYF
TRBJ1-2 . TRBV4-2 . TGTGCCAGCAGCCAAGCTGAGGGGGAGCGAGGCTACACCTTC CASSQAEGERGYTF
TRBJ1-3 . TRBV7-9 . TGTGCCAGCACCCCTGACGACCCCACCATATATTTT CASTPDDPTIYF
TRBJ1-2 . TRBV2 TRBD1 TGTGCCAGCAGTAGGGGGCGTGTTGGCTACACCTTC CASSRGRVGYTF
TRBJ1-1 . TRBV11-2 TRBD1 TGTGCCAGCAGCCCCGGGACAGTTGAAGCTTTCTTT CASSPGTVEAFF
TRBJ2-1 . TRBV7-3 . TGTGCCAGTTCGGAAACATCCTACAATGAGCAGTTCTTC CASSETSYNEQFF
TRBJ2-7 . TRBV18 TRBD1 TGTGCCAGCTCAGCGGGACAGGGGGTCGACGAGCAGTACTTC CASSAGQGVDEQYF
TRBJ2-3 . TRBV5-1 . TGCGCCAGCAGCTTGGGCCGGGGCGGGATGAAGTATTTT CASSLGRGGMKYF
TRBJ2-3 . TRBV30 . TGTGCCTGGAGTGTATGGGCGGGCACAGATACGCAGTATTTT CAWSVWAGTDTQYF
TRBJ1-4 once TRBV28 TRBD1 TGTGCCAGCAGTTTAGGTGGACAGGGAGCGGGAAAACTGTTTTTT CASSLGGQGAGKLFF
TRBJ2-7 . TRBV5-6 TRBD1 TGTGCCAGCAGCTTGGGACAGGGCCCCTACGAGCAGTACTTC CASSLGQGPYEQYF
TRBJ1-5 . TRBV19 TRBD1 TGTGCCAGTAGTATGGCCATGAGGGGGACAGGGCAGCCCCAGCATTTT CASSMAMRGTGQPQHF
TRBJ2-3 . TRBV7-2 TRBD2 TGTGCCAGCAGCTTTAGCGGGAGAGATTTGTATTTT CASSFSGRDLYF
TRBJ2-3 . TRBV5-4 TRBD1 TGTGCCAGCAGCCCGCCAGGACAGGGCACAGATACGCAGTATTTT CASSPPGQGTDTQYF
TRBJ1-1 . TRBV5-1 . TGCGCCAGCAGCTTGAGGCAGCCTTTGAACACTGAAGCTTTCTTT CASSLRQPLNTEAFF
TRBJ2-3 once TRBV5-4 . TGTGCCAGCAGCTTGAACGGACCCACAGATACGCAGTATTTT CASSLNGPTDTQYF
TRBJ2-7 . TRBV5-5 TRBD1 TGTGCCAGCAGCCGGGGACAGTCCTACGAGCAGTACTTC CASSRGQSYEQYF